Below, 31 T cell receptor beta chains from the same sample are listed, as sequenced in a study of T cell repertoires in aging, cancer and after chemotherapy. A mixed TRB-A/B primer pool amplified rearranged TRB by multiplex touch-down PCR. TCRdb processed the multiplex PCR reads anew with MiXCR; each CDR3 protein has one entry. The table lists about 1,900 distinct CDR3 sequences, approximately 63% of them singletons. TCR beta rearrangements were amplified from peripheral blood genomic DNA. The sequenced sample was blood. The receptors stem from a human donor with a solid tumor.

Only a few counts were recorded for this clonotype. This chain uses TRBV7-2 with TRBJ1-4, with D unclear. CDR3 size: 13 residues. The V end was cut by 5 bases, the J end by 6 bases, with 10 bases between. Germline V gives CDR1 SGHTA, CDR2 FQGNSA. CDR3 sequence (DNA): TGTGCCAGCAGCCCCACGGCTTATGAAAAACTGTTTTTT. Protein: CASSPTAYEKLFF.

This clonotype was counted only a few times. The V call is TRBV6-1, the J call TRBJ2-2; no clear D gene. The CDR3 is 13 residues long. Trimming shortened V by 7 bases and J by 4 bases, and 10 bases separated the two germline ends. Germline V gene lookup returns CDR1 MNHNS and CDR2 SASEGT. The CDR3 DNA sequence: TGTGCCAGCACCCCGGGTGGCACCGGGGAGCTGTTTTTT. Protein product: CASTPGGTGELFF.

The J gene is TRBJ2-7, the V gene TRBV14, with a possible D match to TRBD1 (5 bases). V was pared by 0 bases and J by 4 bases, with 10 bases between. CDR1 is SGHDN, CDR2 FVKESK, per germline. This CDR3 is 14 amino acids long. The CDR3 spells CASSQERQGYEQYF. The CDR3 coding sequence is TGTGCCAGCAGCCAAGAGCGGCAGGGATACGAGCAGTACTTC.

The genes are TRBV7-6 and TRBJ2-7; a weak D match, TRBD2 (5 bases). The CDR3 consists of 11 residues. V lost 1 base and J 7 bases, leaving 5 bases between the germline ends. Germline lookup yields CDR1 SGHVS and CDR2 FNYEAQ. The CDR3 protein is CASSLGREQYF. CDR3 DNA sequence: TGTGCCAGCAGCTTAGGGAGGGAGCAGTACTTC.

V usage is TRBV20-1 and J usage is TRBJ2-7; possibly TRBD2 for D (7 bases). Trimming took off 3 bases at V and 1 base at J, with 13 bases between the two ends. The CDR3 spans 14 residues. Germline CDR1 is DFQATT and CDR2 is SNEGSKA (reference sequence). Written as DNA, the CDR3 is TGCAGTGCTAGGCCCGGGGGGCCTTCCTACGAGCAGTACTTC. This encodes CSARPGGPSYEQYF.

The chain combines TRBV19 with TRBJ2-2, with D maybe TRBD1 (6 bases). V was shortened by 5 bases and J by 2 bases, with 18 bases between the two germline ends. There are 17 residues in the CDR3. The germline V gene has CDR1 LNHDA and CDR2 SQIVND (reference sequence). The CDR3 sequence: CASSANFRTANTGELFF. CDR3 in DNA: TGTGCCAGTAGTGCAAATTTTCGGACAGCAAACACCGGGGAGCTGTTTTTT.

The chain has TRBV6-5 and TRBJ2-1; 13 bases are shared with TRBD2. Germline V gene lookup returns CDR1 MNHEY and CDR2 SVGAGI. V shed 4 bases and J 0 bases; nucleotides not matched to a gene: 0. CDR3 size: 16 residues. This chain's CDR3 is CASSWTSGSSYNEQFF. The CDR3 region has the DNA TGTGCCAGCAGTTGGACTAGCGGGAGCTCCTACAATGAGCAGTTCTTC.

The chain recombines TRBV12-3 or TRBV12-4 with TRBJ2-2; unclear D gene. The CDR3 sequence is 12 residues long. V was trimmed by 6 bases and J by 8 bases, leaving 10 bases between them. CDR3: CASSLPWGELFF. In nucleotides, the CDR3 is TGTGCCAGCAGCCTCCCGTGGGGGGAGCTGTTTTTT.

This chain uses TRBV15 with TRBJ2-7; 9 bases agree with TRBD1. The CDR3 extends over 14 amino acids. The germline V gene encodes CDR1 LNHNV and CDR2 YYDKDF (reference sequence). J was trimmed by 2 bases and V by 5 bases; bases with no gene match: 4. The CDR3 region is CATSETGGTYEQYF. The CDR3 DNA is TGTGCCACCAGCGAGACAGGGGGAACCTACGAGCAGTACTTC.

The V call is TRBV6-5, the J call TRBJ1-2; D is unresolved. The CDR3 is made up of 12 amino acids. V was shortened by 4 bases and J by 3 bases, with 6 bases between the two germline ends. Looked up from germline, CDR1 is MNHEY and CDR2 is SVGAGI. CDR3 nucleotides: TGTGCCAGCAGTTCACAGTACTATGGCTACACCTTC. This gives the protein CASSSQYYGYTF.

This clonotype came up a few times. This chain connects TRBV6-5 to TRBJ1-1, with a possible D match to TRBD1 (5 bases). V was trimmed by 6 bases and J by 4 bases, leaving 12 bases between them. Germline V gene sequence: CDR1 MNHEY, CDR2 SVGAGI. There are 13 residues in the CDR3. CDR3 loop: CASRIGGATEAFF. In DNA, the CDR3 is TGTGCCAGCAGAATCGGTGGGGCCACTGAAGCTTTCTTT.

This clonotype appeared a single time. The chain recombines TRBV6-5 with TRBJ1-6; possible D gene TRBD1, 6 bases. CDR3 size: 16 residues. V lost 6 bases to trimming and J lost 0 bases, with 12 bases between them. Looked up from germline, CDR1 is MNHEY and CDR2 is SVGAGI. The CDR3 spells CASRTQGSSYNSPLHF. DNA for the CDR3: TGTGCCAGCAGGACGCAGGGGAGCTCCTATAATTCACCCCTCCACTTT.

This chain connects TRBV5-4 to TRBJ2-7; no reliable D call. Trimming stripped 0 bases from V and 2 bases from J, with 9 bases between. Germline values: CDR1 SGHNT, CDR2 YYREEE (reference sequence). CDR3 size: 14 residues. Written as DNA, the CDR3 is TGTGCCAGCAGCTTGGCGTCGACACCCTACGAGCAGTACTTC. It specifies CASSLASTPYEQYF.

This clonotype was seen only a few times. The V gene is TRBV7-2, the J gene TRBJ1-1; D gene uncertain. V was trimmed by 7 bases and J by 4 bases, leaving 13 bases between them. Germline V gene sequence: CDR1 SGHTA, CDR2 FQGNSA. The CDR3 spans 13 residues. This CDR3 is CASNSGGVTEAFF. The CDR3 bases are TGTGCCAGCAACTCCGGCGGGGTCACTGAAGCTTTCTTT.

The table lists this clonotype with a few counts. The chain links TRBV27 to TRBJ2-2; D is possibly TRBD2 (6 bases). V was pared by 2 bases and J by 3 bases, with 13 bases between. The length of the CDR3 is 16 residues. Looked up from germline, CDR1 is MNHEY and CDR2 is SMNVEV (reference sequence). The CDR3 DNA is TGTGCCAGCAGTTTAAAATGGCGGGGTCACACCGGGGAGCTGTTTTTT. Protein sequence: CASSLKWRGHTGELFF.

V and J are TRBV19 and TRBJ2-7; possible D gene TRBD2, 6 bases. CDR3 length equals 14 residues. CDR1 LNHDA and CDR2 SQIVND come from the germline V gene (reference sequence). The V gene lost 3 bases and the J gene lost 4 bases, with 13 bases spanning the gap. The CDR3, as DNA: TGTGCCAGTAGTATTGGAGGGGACGGATACGAGCAGTACTTC. Encoded protein: CASSIGGDGYEQYF.

The J gene is TRBJ2-2, the V gene TRBV6-5, with D tentatively TRBD1 (6 bases). Germline CDR1 reads MNHEY; CDR2 reads SVGAGI. This CDR3 contains 12 residues. V lost 10 bases, J lost 3 bases, and 9 bases lay in between. CDR3 sequence reads: CATGDDTGELFF. CDR3 sequence (DNA): TGTGCCACAGGGGACGACACCGGGGAGCTGTTTTTT.

This clonotype was observed a handful of times. The genes are TRBV21-1 and TRBJ2-5. TRBV21-1 has pseudogene status. The CDR3 is made up of 14 amino acids. For the CDR3, the DNA is TGTGCCAACCAGTATTACAGAAACCAAGAGACCCAGTACTTC. Translation: CANQYYRNQETQYF.

This clonotype turned up a few times. The chain uses TRBV6-5 and TRBJ1-2, with D tentatively TRBD1 (5 bases). This CDR3 has 17 residues. Per germline, CDR1 MNHEY and CDR2 SVGAGI. The ends were cut back, 4 bases at V and 0 bases at J, with 18 bases in the middle. CDR3 coding DNA: TGTGCCAGCAGTTCTACAGGAGGGATTGCCTCTAACTATGGCTACACCTTC. Its translation is CASSSTGGIASNYGYTF.

V and J are TRBV10-1 and TRBJ1-2; perhaps TRBD1 as D (5 bases). With 4 bases removed from V and 4 bases from J, the gap between germline ends came to 7 bases. CDR3 length: 12 residues. Germline V gene lookup returns CDR1 WNHNN and CDR2 SYGVQD (reference sequence). In DNA form, the CDR3 reads TGCGCCAGCAGTGGCGACAGCTATGGCTACACCTTC. Its protein is CASSGDSYGYTF.

V and J are TRBV19 and TRBJ2-7, with D hard to call. CDR1 and CDR2 (germline): LNHDA, SQIVND (reference sequence). The CDR3 covers 13 residues. V shed 2 bases and J shed 3 bases, with 8 bases lying between them. As DNA, the CDR3 is TGTGCCAGTAGTATACAGACGGACTACGAGCAGTACTTC. Translated: CASSIQTDYEQYF.

This clonotype was counted between two and nine times. V and J are TRBV7-9 and TRBJ2-5; weak D call: TRBD1 (6 bases). V dropped 4 bases and J dropped 0 bases, with 12 bases sitting between them. The germline CDR1 and CDR2 sequences are SEHNR and FQNEAQ (reference sequence). The CDR3 sequence is 15 residues long. CDR3 DNA: TGTGCCAGCAGCTACCGGACAGCGTACCAAGAGACCCAGTACTTC. It codes for CASSYRTAYQETQYF. Full variable domain (missing parts from reference TRBV7-9 and TRBJ2-5): DTGVSQNPRHKITKRGQNVTFRCDPISEHNRLYWYRQTLGQGPEFLTYFQNEAQLEKSRLLSDRFSAERPKGSFSTLEIQRTEQGDSAMYLCASSYRTAYQETQYFGPGTRLLVL.

This clonotype was observed a few times. V usage is TRBV7-2 and J usage is TRBJ2-5; TRBD2 is a possible D gene (6 bases). The CDR3 extends over 16 amino acids. Germline V CDR1 and CDR2: SGHTA, FQGNSA. The V end was cut by 0 bases, the J end by 4 bases, with 15 bases between. CDR3 coding DNA: TGTGCCAGCAGCTTAGCGGGGGGTCGATTTGGAGAGACCCAGTACTTC. Protein sequence: CASSLAGGRFGETQYF.

This clonotype was observed once. This chain links TRBV6-1 with TRBJ1-1; D is possibly TRBD1 (5 bases). The CDR3 loop spans 12 amino acids. The germline gives CDR1 MNHNS, CDR2 SASEGT. V was cut by 7 bases and J by 3 bases, with 9 bases left in between. In DNA, the CDR3 is TGTGCCAGCACCTTAGGGGACACTGAAGCTTTCTTT. The encoded protein is CASTLGDTEAFF.

Turning to this clonotype: Its ends do not fully match the called genes, so a read error is possible. This sequence joins TRBV5-1 and TRBJ1-4; 9 bases are a match to TRBD1. The CDR3 spans 14 residues. Germline CDR1 reads SGHRS; CDR2 reads YFSETQ. In DNA, the CDR3 is TGTGCCAGCAGCTCCGGGACAGGGACTGAAAAACTGTTTTTT. Translated: CASSSGTGTEKLFF.

This clonotype has only one observation. The V gene is TRBV19, the J gene TRBJ2-3; D tentatively reads TRBD1 or TRBD2 (5 bases each). In germline, CDR1 is LNHDA, CDR2 SQIVND (reference sequence). This CDR3 has 19 amino acids. Trimming shortened V by 0 bases and J by 5 bases, and 24 bases separated the two germline ends. Written as DNA, the CDR3 is TGTGCCAGTAGTATAGACTACCCGATAGACGGGACCGAGGAAGATACGCAGTATTTT. Encoded protein: CASSIDYPIDGTEEDTQYF.

The chain joins TRBV19 to TRBJ1-5; D remains unclear. Germline V lookup: CDR1 LNHDA, CDR2 SQIVND (reference sequence). The V and J ends lost 5 bases and 5 bases respectively, with 7 bases between them. This CDR3 is 12 amino acids long. The CDR3 nucleotides are TGTGCCAGTAGTCCTGGCGATCAGCCCCAGCATTTT. Translated, it gives CASSPGDQPQHF. The entire variable domain, with the rest obtained from reference TRBV19 and TRBJ1-5, is as follows: DGGITQSPKYLFRKEGQNVTLSCEQNLNHDAMYWYRQDPGQGLRLIYYSQIVNDFQKGDIAEGYSVSREKKESFPLTVTSAQKNPTAFYLCASSPGDQPQHFGDGTRLSIL.

The CDR3 is CASRIAGTDTQYF. CDR3 nucleotides: TGTGCCAGTAGAATAGCGGGCACAGATACGCAGTATTTT. This chain uses TRBV7-2 with TRBJ2-3; a possible D gene is TRBD2 (6 bases). The CDR3 sequence is 13 residues long. The V end lost 9 bases, the J end lost 1 base, and 11 bases lay between the germline ends. Per the germline V gene, CDR1 is SGHTA and CDR2 is FQGNSA.

This chain connects TRBV7-9 to TRBJ2-2; possible D gene TRBD1, 6 bases. CDR1 and CDR2 (germline): SEHNR, FQNEAQ (reference sequence). With 0 bases removed from V and 3 bases from J, the gap between germline ends came to 11 bases. The CDR3 is 16 residues long. CDR3 nucleotides: TGTGCCAGCAGCTTAGCGTGGGACACCGACACCGGGGAGCTGTTTTTT. Translation: CASSLAWDTDTGELFF. The full variable domain, with the rest looked up from reference TRBV7-9 and TRBJ2-2, is DTGVSQNPRHKITKRGQNVTFRCDPISEHNRLYWYRQTLGQGPEFLTYFQNEAQLEKSRLLSDRFSAERPKGSFSTLEIQRTEQGDSAMYLCASSLAWDTDTGELFFGEGSRLTVL.

In its sample, this clonotype is large. CDR3: CATRETGAETQYF. The CDR3 nucleotides are TGTGCCACCCGCGAGACAGGGGCCGAGACCCAGTACTTC. The chain combines TRBV24-1 with TRBJ2-5; TRBD1 matches at 8 bases. Germline trimming cut 9 bases from V and 5 bases from J; bases unmatched to any gene: 7. Germline V gene lookup returns CDR1 KGHDR and CDR2 SFDVKD. The CDR3 runs 13 residues.

This clonotype was detected only a few times. J is TRBJ2-3 and V is TRBV29-1; the D gene is possibly TRBD2 (6 bases). Trimming cost V 6 bases and J 4 bases, with 17 bases left between them. CDR3 length equals 14 residues. Germline V gene lookup returns CDR1 SQVTM and CDR2 ANQGSEA. DNA for the CDR3: TGCAGCGTCGGACGTGCGACTAGGGCAGATACGCAGTATTTT. Translating gives CSVGRATRADTQYF.